This TCR beta chain was found in a study of early T cells in non-severe SARS-CoV-2 infection. About the research overall: Unsorted whole-blood RNA was sequenced in bulk, leaving chains unpaired.

Worth noting for this clonotype: What it recognizes is unknown.

Researchers tagged individual cDNA molecules with unique molecular identifiers. TCRdb reprocessed the 5' RACE reads with MiXCR, giving one entry per CDR3 protein. In the table there are over 50,000 distinct CDR3 sequences, approximately 7.6% of which are singletons. The study's findings and limits: Matching results from VDJdb favored anti-spike CD8 responses, leaving private and CD4 specificities undetected.

The source of this sequence is an adult who was a healthcare worker with PCR-confirmed SARS-CoV-2 infection or an uninfected control (not recorded which). Material: whole blood.

CDR3 in DNA: TGTGCCATCAGCCCAGGACGTATAAAAGAGACCCAGTACTTC. Its translation: CAISPGRIKETQYF. The chain links TRBV10-3 to TRBJ2-5; no definite D call. Germline CDR1 ENHRY, CDR2 SYGVKD. The CDR3 loop spans 14 amino acids. V was trimmed by 6 bases and J by 3 bases, leaving 14 bases between them.